The 30 T cell receptor beta chains listed next were all sequenced from one sample in a study of OX40 agonist ivuxolimab in advanced cancers. The protocol was immunoSEQ multiplex PCR, while the TCRdb copy is restricted to in-frame clones and leaves out a portion. The sample consists of over 85,000 clones, around 88% of them appearing once. Source: CD4+ or CD8+ T cells sorted from blood, taken in a trial of the OX40 agonist ivuxolimab. The receptors originated from an adult with an advanced solid tumor such as melanoma, head and neck, liver or kidney cancer.

This clone was counted a few times. This chain uses TRBV18 with TRBJ1-1; 9 bases align to TRBD1. The CDR3 sequence is 17 residues long. J lost 4 bases, V lost 5 bases, and 14 bases had no gene match. The germline V gene encodes CDR1 KGHSH and CDR2 LQKENI. The CDR3 nucleotides are TGTGCCAGCTCATCAAACCGAAGGGACAGGGCTGGCACTGAAGCTTTCTTT. This translates into CASSSNRRDRAGTEAFF.

The chain is built from TRBV18 and TRBJ2-5; TRBD1 agrees at 7 bases. The J call may not be correct, given that the DNA end is closer to TRBJ2-7. Looked up from germline, CDR1 is KGHSH and CDR2 is LQKENI. The CDR3 length is 15 residues. CDR3 residues: CASSLRGQPLYEQYF. The CDR3 DNA follows: TGTGCCAGCTCCCTGAGGGGACAGCCTCTCTACGAGCAGTACTTC.

CDR3 DNA: TGTGCCAGCAGTGAAGTTCGGGGGGGCTACACCTTC. Translated: CASSEVRGGYTF. V and J are TRBV2 and TRBJ1-2; D is perhaps TRBD1 (5 bases). The CDR3 has 12 amino acids. The germline CDR1 and CDR2 sequences are SNHLY and FYNNEI. Trimming left V 1 base short and J 8 bases short, with 8 bases between.

The chain carries TRBV11-2 and TRBJ2-1, with D possibly matching TRBD2 (6 bases). The germline gives CDR1 SGHAT, CDR2 FQNNGV. V was cut by 1 base and J by 1 base, with 11 bases left in between. The CDR3 covers 16 residues. The CDR3 reads CASSLGGVGSYNEQFF. CDR3 DNA sequence: TGTGCCAGCAGCTTAGGCGGGGTCGGGTCCTACAATGAGCAGTTCTTC. The variable domain in full, with the rest retrieved from reference TRBV11-2 and TRBJ2-1, is EAGVAQSPRYKIIEKRQSVAFWCNPISGHATLYWYQQILGQGPKLLIQFQNNGVVDDSQLPKDRFSAERLKGVDSTLKIQPAKLEDSAVYLCASSLGGVGSYNEQFFGPGTRLTVL.

The chain links TRBV6-1 to TRBJ2-7, with D perhaps matching TRBD2 (5 bases). CDR1 MNHNS and CDR2 SASEGT come from the germline V gene. The V end lost 3 bases, the J end lost 3 bases, and 12 bases lay between the germline ends. CDR3 length: 14 amino acids. CDR3 nucleotide sequence: TGTGCCAGCAGTGACCTCGGGGATCTCTACGAGCAGTACTTC. Translation gives CASSDLGDLYEQYF.

V usage is TRBV5-4 and J usage is TRBJ2-2; D remains ambiguous. From germline, CDR1 is SGHNT and CDR2 YYREEE (reference sequence). Trimming shortened V by 4 bases and J by 5 bases, and 12 bases separated the two germline ends. The CDR3 has 14 residues. CDR3 residues: CASSAQQPTGELFF. The CDR3 DNA reads as TGTGCCAGCAGCGCCCAACAGCCGACCGGGGAGCTGTTTTTT.

The chain recombines TRBV7-2 with TRBJ2-7, with D uncertain. The CDR3 totals 13 residues. The germline V and J ends were trimmed by 5 bases and 8 bases, with 16 bases remaining between them. Germline loops: CDR1 SGHTA, CDR2 FQGNSA. CDR3 region: CASSPRGLLKQYF. The CDR3 coding sequence is TGTGCCAGCAGCCCACGAGGTTTATTGAAGCAGTACTTC.

The chain combines TRBV7-9 with TRBJ2-1; unclear D gene. Germline lookup yields CDR1 SEHNR and CDR2 FQNEAQ (reference sequence). The V end was cut by 3 bases, the J end by 0 bases, with 9 bases between. This CDR3 spans 15 amino acids. DNA for the CDR3: TGTGCCAGCAGCTTGGGGAAAAGCTCCTACAATGAGCAGTTCTTC. This gives the protein CASSLGKSSYNEQFF.

The chain uses TRBV28 and TRBJ1-5; maybe TRBD1 (6 bases). The CDR3 has 17 amino acids. The ends were cut back, 7 bases at V and 5 bases at J, with 24 bases in the middle. The V gene's germline CDR1 is MDHEN and CDR2 SYDVKM. CDR3 DNA sequence: TGTGCCAGCAAATCCCGGGGTGGGGGCCGGGTTTATCAGCCCCAGCATTTT. Protein: CASKSRGGGRVYQPQHF. Looking up the rest from reference TRBV28 and TRBJ1-5 gives the full variable domain: DVKVTQSSRYLVKRTGEKVFLECVQDMDHENMFWYRQDPGLGLRLIYFSYDVKMKEKGDIPEGYSVSREKKERFSLILESASTNQTSMYLCASKSRGGGRVYQPQHFGDGTRLSIL.

With respect to this clone: No conserved phenylalanine or tryptophan ends this CDR3, so it is likely a read error. The rearrangement links TRBV7-2 to TRBJ1-6; D is undetermined. This CDR3 spans 15 amino acids. V gave up 2 bases and J gave up 6 bases, with 11 bases separating them. Germline loops: CDR1 SGHTA, CDR2 FQGNSA. The CDR3 DNA reads as TGTGCCAGCAGCTTAACGCGGATCGGTAATTCACCCCTCCACCTT. This gives the protein CASSLTRIGNSPLHL.

This chain joins TRBV5-1 and TRBJ2-1, with D possibly TRBD2 on 5 matching bases. CDR1 is SGHRS, CDR2 YFSETQ, per germline. This CDR3 contains 14 residues. Between the trimmed V and J ends, which lost 4 bases and 8 bases, there was a span of 16 bases. Written as DNA, the CDR3 is TGCGCCAGCAGCCCGGCGGACTTTGGGGATGAGCAGTTCTTC. It yields the protein CASSPADFGDEQFF. Full variable domain (rest looked up from reference TRBV5-1 and TRBJ2-1): KAGVTQTPRYLIKTRGQQVTLSCSPISGHRSVSWYQQTPGQGLQFLFEYFSETQRNKGNFPGRFSGRQFSNSRSEMNVSTLELGDSALYLCASSPADFGDEQFFGPGTRLTVL.

This chain's CDR3 is CASGLVVGTEEMNTEAFF. The DNA for the CDR3 is TGTGCTAGTGGTTTGGTAGTGGGGACAGAGGAAATGAACACTGAAGCTTTCTTT. This chain joins TRBV12-5 and TRBJ1-1; TRBD1 matches 7 bases. From germline, CDR1 is LGHNT and CDR2 FRNRAP. The CDR3 sequence is 18 residues long. Unmatched junction bases numbered 10, after V lost 0 bases and J lost 0 bases. The whole variable domain, remainder taken from reference TRBV12-5 and TRBJ1-1, is DARVTQTPRHKVTEMGQEVTMRCQPILGHNTVFWYRQTMMQGLELLAYFRNRAPLDDSGMPKDRFSAEMPDATLATLKIQPSEPRDSAVYFCASGLVVGTEEMNTEAFFGQGTRLTVV.

The table lists this clone with a count of one. This sequence joins TRBV15 and TRBJ2-7; no firm D call. This CDR3 contains 13 residues. Per the germline V gene, CDR1 is LNHNV and CDR2 is YYDKDF (reference sequence). V lost 0 bases, J lost 2 bases, and 5 bases lay in between. Written as DNA, the CDR3 is TGTGCCACCAGCAGAGATGGTGCCTACGAGCAGTACTTC. This sequence encodes CATSRDGAYEQYF.

This clone was found once. CDR3 in DNA: TGTGCCAGTAGTATGGTCGTCAGCTCTGGAAACACCATATATTTT. Protein sequence: CASSMVVSSGNTIYF. V usage is TRBV19 and J usage is TRBJ1-3; no clear D. The CDR3 runs to 15 residues. The germline V gene encodes CDR1 LNHDA and CDR2 SQIVND (reference sequence). Deletions cut 3 bases from V and 0 bases from J, with 9 bases between.

This sequence joins TRBV5-8 and TRBJ1-1; TRBD1 might be the D (5 bases). The CDR3 has 13 amino acids. Germline CDR1 reads SGHTS; CDR2 reads YDEGEE. V shed 4 bases and J shed 7 bases, with 14 bases lying between them. Here the CDR3 reads CASSHRRQHEAFF. CDR3 DNA: TGTGCCAGCAGCCACAGGAGACAGCATGAAGCTTTCTTT.

V is TRBV9 and J is TRBJ1-1; D is uncertain. The CDR3 has 15 amino acids. V lost 4 bases and J lost 1, with 14 bases in between. Germline-derived CDR1 and CDR2 are SGDLS and YYNGEE. The CDR3 reads CASSPRSITNTEAFF. CDR3 in DNA: TGTGCCAGCAGCCCTCGATCGATAACGAACACTGAAGCTTTCTTT. Full variable domain (outside the CDR3, taken from reference TRBV9 and TRBJ1-1): DSGVTQTPKHLITATGQRVTLRCSPRSGDLSVYWYQQSLDQGLQFLIQYYNGEERAKGNILERFSAQQFPDLHSELNLSSLELGDSALYFCASSPRSITNTEAFFGQGTRLTVV.

The chain employs TRBV5-1 and TRBJ2-1, with D possibly being TRBD1 or TRBD2 (5 bases each). With 3 bases removed from V and 6 bases from J, the gap between germline ends came to 16 bases. The length of the CDR3 is 15 residues. Per germline, CDR1 SGHRS and CDR2 YFSETQ. The DNA of the CDR3 is TGCGCCAGCAGCTCTGACGGGGCATCCGGCAATGAGCAGTTCTTC. Amino acid sequence: CASSSDGASGNEQFF.

The rearrangement links TRBV1 to TRBJ2-2; the D call in the table, TRBD1, was not verified against the DNA. TRBV1 is tagged as a pseudogene. CDR3 size: 16 residues. The CDR3 sequence: CTSSQDQQGGTGELFF. CDR3 nucleotides: TGCACCAGCAGCCAAGATCAGCAGGGTGGGACCGGGGAGCTGTTTTTT.

The genes are TRBV2 and TRBJ2-7; D is perhaps TRBD2 (7 bases). The CDR3 totals 17 residues. The ends were cut back, 4 bases at V and 4 bases at J, with 23 bases in the middle. Germline assignment: CDR1 SNHLY and CDR2 FYNNEI. DNA for the CDR3: TGTGCCAGCAGTGGAGGAAGTGGGGGGGCCTCCCGGTACGAGCAGTACTTC. Protein product: CASSGGSGGASRYEQYF.

This clone was recorded once. An end of the junction differs from the germline gene, which may be a read error. The rearrangement links TRBV6-1 to TRBJ1-4; TRBD1 aligns across 10 bases. This CDR3 has 13 residues. Germline values: CDR1 MNHNS, CDR2 SASEGT. The CDR3 region has the DNA TGTGCCAGCGGTGACAGGGGGCTTAAAAAACTGTTTTTT. Amino acids: CASGDRGLKKLFF.

V gene TRBV7-3 combines with J gene TRBJ2-2; TRBD1 might be the D (7 bases). The CDR3 has 17 amino acids. V was pared by 5 bases and J by 0 bases, with 16 bases between. From germline, CDR1 is SGHTA and CDR2 FQGTGA. CDR3 nucleotide sequence: TGTGCCAGCAGCCAGACGCGGGACAGCGCGAACACCGGGGAGCTGTTTTTT. Its protein product is CASSQTRDSANTGELFF.

The genes are TRBV5-4 and TRBJ2-7; 9 positions agree with TRBD1. In germline, CDR1 is SGHNT, CDR2 YYREEE (reference sequence). The CDR3 has 17 residues. After removal of 4 bases from V and 4 bases from J, the junction contained 15 bases not matched to a gene. In nucleotides, the CDR3 is TGTGCCAGCAGCGCCGAGAGGGGACAGGGCCCGTATTACGAGCAGTACTTC. It encodes CASSAERGQGPYYEQYF.

J is TRBJ1-5 and V is TRBV5-8; D is unresolved. The CDR3 totals 16 residues. The ends were cut back, 0 bases at V and 1 base at J, with 11 bases in the middle. Germline V gene lookup returns CDR1 SGHTS and CDR2 YDEGEE. CDR3 sequence (DNA): TGTGCCAGCAGCTTGGGTCACAGCCTAAGCAATCAGCCCCAGCATTTT. This sequence encodes CASSLGHSLSNQPQHF. Together with reference TRBV5-8 and TRBJ1-5, the CDR3 gives the full variable domain: EAGVTQSPTHLIKTRGQQATLRCSPISGHTSVYWYQQALGLGLQFLLWYDEGEERNRGNFPPRFSGRQFPNYSSELNVNALELEDSALYLCASSLGHSLSNQPQHFGDGTRLSIL.

The chain couples TRBV6-1 to TRBJ2-7; D is uncertain. The CDR3 length is 14 residues. V was cut by 4 bases and J by 6 bases, with 16 bases left in between. Germline V lookup: CDR1 MNHNS, CDR2 SASEGT. CDR3 nucleotide sequence: TGTGCCAGCAGTGGATTGGTCGGACCAGCCGAGCAGTACTTC. Its protein is CASSGLVGPAEQYF.

This chain connects TRBV6-1 to TRBJ2-3, with 10 bases matching TRBD2. The germline gives CDR1 MNHNS, CDR2 SASEGT. V was pared by 6 bases and J by 4 bases, with 7 bases of the junction left unmatched. The CDR3 spans 15 residues. The CDR3 loop is CASSRASGGADTQYF. The DNA for the CDR3 is TGTGCCAGCAGCAGGGCTAGCGGGGGTGCAGATACGCAGTATTTT.

The V and J genes are TRBV19 and TRBJ2-2; no clear D gene. The V end was cut by 6 bases, the J end by 1 base, with 15 bases between. Germline V gives CDR1 LNHDA, CDR2 SQIVND (reference sequence). This CDR3 comprises 16 residues. CDR3 in DNA: TGTGCCAGTAGGACAATACGTAGACAGAACACCGGGGAGCTGTTTTTT. Encoded protein: CASRTIRRQNTGELFF. The complete variable domain, with remaining parts taken from reference TRBV19 and TRBJ2-2, reads DGGITQSPKYLFRKEGQNVTLSCEQNLNHDAMYWYRQDPGQGLRLIYYSQIVNDFQKGDIAEGYSVSREKKESFPLTVTSAQKNPTAFYLCASRTIRRQNTGELFFGEGSRLTVL.

This clone was seen a few times. This chain joins TRBV19 and TRBJ1-2, with 7 bases matching TRBD1. J gave up 5 bases and V 6 bases, and 9 bases lay outside the gene matches. This CDR3 comprises 14 residues. The germline V gene encodes CDR1 LNHDA and CDR2 SQIVND (reference sequence). The CDR3: CASRKTGVGYGYTF. The CDR3 DNA sequence: TGTGCCAGTAGAAAAACAGGGGTGGGGTATGGCTACACCTTC.

The chain employs TRBV7-2 and TRBJ1-4; D gene uncertain. Per germline, CDR1 SGHTA and CDR2 FQGNSA. Trimming shortened V by 0 bases and J by 3 bases, and 11 bases separated the two germline ends. The CDR3 is 16 residues long. The CDR3 DNA reads as TGTGCCAGCAGCTTAGCGGTCTCGGGATCTAATGAAAAACTGTTTTTT. Protein: CASSLAVSGSNEKLFF.

This rearrangement joins TRBV29-1 to TRBJ2-2; 8 positions agree with TRBD1. The CDR3 loop spans 14 amino acids. Trimming took 4 bases from V and 1 from J; bases not matched to a gene: 2. Germline loops: CDR1 SQVTM, CDR2 ANQGSEA. The CDR3 region has the DNA TGCAGCGTTGGACAGGGGATGAACACCGGGGAGCTGTTTTTT. Translating it yields CSVGQGMNTGELFF.

V usage is TRBV5-1 and J usage is TRBJ1-1; D is perhaps TRBD1 (5 bases). Germline assignment: CDR1 SGHRS and CDR2 YFSETQ. V dropped 0 bases and J dropped 9 bases, with 15 bases sitting between them. The CDR3 extends over 14 amino acids. The CDR3 coding sequence is TGCGCCAGCAGCTTGGACACTGGGGACGTGAAAGCTTTCTTT. Protein sequence: CASSLDTGDVKAFF.